This entry lists 9 T cell receptor beta chains sequenced from one sample in a study of T-cell reconstitution after alpha-beta-depleted transplantation in children. Unique molecular identifiers featured in how the TCRbeta library was prepared. Via MiXCR, TCRdb re-called the PCR reads, giving one row per CDR3 protein. Of about 500,000 distinct CDR3 sequences listed, roughly 33% are singletons. The material sequenced was PBMCs from the stem cell graft donor, taken from the stem cell graft. These receptors all stem from a human donor who donated a stem cell graft to a child with aplastic anemia.

There are a few counts of this clonotype. The V and J genes are TRBV18 and TRBJ2-1; 9 bases match TRBD1. This CDR3 is built from 17 residues. Germline loops: CDR1 KGHSH, CDR2 LQKENI. Trimming at V came to 0 bases and at J to 5 bases, leaving 8 bases not matched to a gene. The CDR3 nucleotides are TGTGCCAGCTCACCACCGGCGGGACAGGGTAAGAACAATGAGCAGTTCTTC. The encoded protein is CASSPPAGQGKNNEQFF.

This sequence joins TRBV4-3 and TRBJ1-2, with a tentative D call TRBD1 (6 bases). The CDR3 length is 15 residues. V shed 0 bases and J shed 7 bases, with 15 bases lying between them. Germline CDR1 is LGHNA and CDR2 is YSLEER. In nucleotides, the CDR3 is TGCGCCAGCAGCCAAGATTTACACAGGGTGGGTGGCTACACCTTC. Translating it yields CASSQDLHRVGGYTF.

The rearrangement joins TRBV9 to TRBJ2-1; unclear D gene. Between the trimmed V and J ends, which lost 2 bases and 5 bases, there was a span of 14 bases. This CDR3 region has 15 residues. The germline CDR1 and CDR2 sequences are SGDLS and YYNGEE. CDR3 sequence (DNA): TGTGCCAGCAGCGTGGTAGTCAACAGAGACAATGAGCAGTTCTTC. Translated: CASSVVVNRDNEQFF.

There are a few counts of this clonotype. This chain connects TRBV20-1 to TRBJ2-5; D perhaps matches TRBD1 (7 bases). Trimming removed 2 bases at V and 5 bases at J, with 12 bases between. The CDR3 runs 13 residues. CDR1 and CDR2 (germline): DFQATT, SNEGSKA (reference sequence). Here the CDR3 reads CSARRPGGETQYF. The CDR3 bases are TGCAGTGCTAGACGACCAGGGGGGGAGACCCAGTACTTC.

This clonotype was observed a handful of times. The V gene is TRBV20-1, the J gene TRBJ2-1, with D unresolved. The V gene's germline CDR1 is DFQATT and CDR2 SNEGSKA (reference sequence). The CDR3 sequence is 15 residues long. Trimming removed 5 bases from V and 3 bases from J, with 17 bases in between. CDR3 residues: CSAPPMGSVYNEQFF. The CDR3 bases are TGCAGTGCTCCTCCGATGGGAAGCGTCTACAATGAGCAGTTCTTC.

Only one count was recorded for this clonotype. This chain links TRBV11-2 with TRBJ2-5; 8 bases fit TRBD2. The CDR3 consists of 17 residues. V shed 4 bases and J 5 bases; nucleotides not matched to a gene: 15. Germline V gives CDR1 SGHAT, CDR2 FQNNGV. The CDR3 sequence is CASSSWAQAGEGETQYF. CDR3 sequence (DNA): TGTGCCAGCAGCTCTTGGGCTCAAGCGGGAGAAGGGGAGACCCAGTACTTC.

This clonotype was seen more than once but under ten times. This rearrangement joins TRBV28 to TRBJ2-7; a weak D match, TRBD1 (6 bases). V lost 2 bases to trimming and J lost 4 bases, with 9 bases between them. This CDR3 is built from 13 residues. CDR1 and CDR2 (germline): MDHEN, SYDVKM. CDR3 protein: CASSLADRYEQYV. The CDR3 DNA follows: TGTGCCAGCAGTTTAGCAGACAGGTACGAGCAGTACGTC.

The chain is built from TRBV5-1 and TRBJ1-1; possibly TRBD1 for D (6 bases). In germline, CDR1 is SGHRS, CDR2 YFSETQ. The CDR3 is 17 amino acids. Trimming left V 4 bases short and J 0 bases short, with 19 bases between. In DNA, the CDR3 is TGCGCCAGCAGCGCTTCAACGATAGGGGGAGTGAACACTGAAGCTTTCTTT. Residues: CASSASTIGGVNTEAFF.

The sample holds one count of this clonotype. The CDR3 loop is CASSYSTGRTGELFF. CDR3 DNA: TGTGCCAGCAGTTACTCGACGGGAAGGACCGGGGAGCTGTTTTTT. The chain joins TRBV6-2 or TRBV6-3 to TRBJ2-2, with TRBD2 as a possible D gene (5 bases). The CDR3 sequence is 15 residues long. Germline-derived CDR1 and CDR2 are MNHEY and SVGEGT. The ends were cut back, 0 bases at V and 5 bases at J, with 10 bases in the middle.